One and the same sample provided the 32 T cell receptor beta chains below, sequenced in a study of blood T cell repertoires in COVID-19. Assay: immunoSEQ multiplex PCR; the TCRdb copy retains only in-frame clones and omits some. Among tens of thousands of clones listed, approximately 86% were seen once. The sequenced material came from peripheral blood. Source of these receptors: a man aged 50 or older with active or convalescent COVID-19.

The chain uses TRBV18 and TRBJ1-1; a weak D match, TRBD1 (5 bases). The germline V and J ends were trimmed by 2 bases and 6 bases, with 13 bases remaining between them. The germline V gene has CDR1 KGHSH and CDR2 LQKENI. The CDR3 is made up of 14 amino acids. The CDR3 region has the DNA TGTGCCAGCTCACCAGTCGGGGGAGTCCCTGAAGCTTTCTTT. It encodes CASSPVGGVPEAFF.

The V and J genes are TRBV30 and TRBJ1-4; D is perhaps TRBD1 (5 bases). The V gene's germline CDR1 is GTSNPN and CDR2 SVGIG (reference sequence). The CDR3 is made up of 16 amino acids. With 0 bases removed from V and 6 bases from J, the gap between germline ends came to 17 bases. CDR3 nucleotides: TGTGCCTGGAGTGTAAACACAGGATTCGCTTATGAAAAACTGTTTTTT. Amino acids: CAWSVNTGFAYEKLFF.

V gene TRBV19 combines with J gene TRBJ1-6; 7 bases line up with TRBD1. CDR3 length equals 14 residues. The ends lost 7 bases at V and 9 bases at J; junction bases unmatched: 9. From germline, CDR1 is LNHDA and CDR2 SQIVND (reference sequence). DNA of the CDR3: TGTGCCAGTACCCGGACAGGATCGTTTTCACCCCTCCACTTT. It encodes CASTRTGSFSPLHF.

This chain links TRBV29-1 with TRBJ2-3; 15 positions agree with TRBD2. This CDR3 has 17 amino acids. Germline trimming cut 1 base from V and 1 base from J; bases unmatched to any gene: 3. The germline V gene encodes CDR1 SQVTM and CDR2 ANQGSEA. CDR3 residues: CSVEVGLAGGRTDTQYF. In nucleotides, the CDR3 is TGCAGCGTTGAAGTGGGACTAGCGGGAGGCCGCACAGATACGCAGTATTTT.

The rearrangement joins TRBV24-1 to TRBJ1-1; tentative D call: TRBD1 (6 bases). Germline V gene data show CDR1 as KGHDR and CDR2 as SFDVKD. The CDR3 runs 14 residues. V was shortened by 6 bases and J by 2 bases, with 12 bases between the two germline ends. The CDR3 DNA follows: TGTGCCACCAGTTCCCAGGGGAGTAACACTGAAGCTTTCTTT. This sequence encodes CATSSQGSNTEAFF.

The sample holds one count of this clone. The chain uses TRBV5-4 and TRBJ1-2, with D tentatively TRBD1 (6 bases). Germline V gene data show CDR1 as SGHNT and CDR2 as YYREEE (reference sequence). The CDR3 contains 15 residues. The V gene lost 0 bases and the J gene lost 4 bases, with 13 bases spanning the gap. CDR3 residues: CASSLGLDSTYGYTF. The DNA for the CDR3 is TGTGCCAGCAGCTTGGGTTTGGACAGCACCTATGGCTACACCTTC.

J is TRBJ2-7 and V is TRBV4-3; TRBD2 matches 8 bases. The trim removed 0 bases at V and 0 bases at J, leaving 4 bases unmatched. The CDR3 has 16 amino acids. Germline loops: CDR1 LGHNA, CDR2 YSLEER. The CDR3 protein is CASSQDRSGSSYEQYF. CDR3 DNA sequence: TGCGCCAGCAGCCAAGATCGCAGCGGGAGCTCCTACGAGCAGTACTTC.

This clone was counted a few times. A read error may produce the germline difference seen at one junction end. This rearrangement joins TRBV7-7 to TRBJ1-1; the D gene is possibly TRBD1 (6 bases). The germline V gene encodes CDR1 SSHAT and CDR2 FNYEAQ (reference sequence). The CDR3 sequence is 13 residues long. The CDR3 sequence is CASSAHRDTEAFF. CDR3 coding DNA: TGTGCTAGCAGCGCCCACAGGGACACTGAAGCTTTCTTT.

The chain carries TRBV28 and TRBJ2-7; 7 bases align to TRBD1. Trimming at V came to 4 bases and at J to 4 bases, leaving 7 bases not matched to a gene. The CDR3 loop spans 14 amino acids. Germline values: CDR1 MDHEN, CDR2 SYDVKM. The CDR3 nucleotides are TGTGCCAGCAGTTCCGGACAGGACAGATACGAGCAGTACTTC. It encodes CASSSGQDRYEQYF.

The chain links TRBV4-3 to TRBJ1-2, with TRBD1 as a possible D gene (6 bases). From germline, CDR1 is LGHNA and CDR2 YSLEER. The CDR3 extends over 13 amino acids. Trimming pared 4 bases from V and 2 bases from J, leaving 8 bases between. The CDR3: CASSRDKNYGYTF. The CDR3 DNA is TGCGCCAGCAGCCGGGACAAGAACTATGGCTACACCTTC.

This chain connects TRBV4-3 to TRBJ2-2; TRBD2 aligns across 8 bases. Germline V lookup: CDR1 LGHNA, CDR2 YSLEER. The J segment lost 5 bases and the V segment lost 1 base, leaving 12 bases of the junction unmatched. The CDR3 loop spans 18 amino acids. CDR3 sequence (DNA): TGCGCCAGCAGCCAAGGGACGAGCGGGAGAGGTCGGACCGGGGAGCTGTTTTTT. This encodes CASSQGTSGRGRTGELFF.

The V call is TRBV23-1, the J call TRBJ2-1, with TRBD2 matching 7 bases. TRBV23-1 counts as an open reading frame of uncertain function. CDR3 length: 15 residues. Trimming at V came to 8 bases and at J to 7 bases, leaving 14 bases not matched to a gene. This CDR3 reads CASANERGSENEQFF. CDR3 nucleotides: TGCGCCAGCGCCAACGAGCGGGGTTCTGAGAATGAGCAGTTCTTC.

The chain employs TRBV27 and TRBJ2-7; TRBD2 aligns across 12 bases. CDR3 length: 14 residues. Germline CDR1 MNHEY, CDR2 SMNVEV (reference sequence). The V segment lost 4 bases and the J segment 4 bases; nucleotides outside the gene matches: 2. This CDR3 is CASSWGLAGYEQYF. The CDR3 DNA reads TGTGCCAGCAGTTGGGGACTAGCGGGTTACGAGCAGTACTTC.

This clone showed up just once. The chain carries TRBV20-1 and TRBJ2-4, with D possibly matching TRBD2 (5 bases). The V gene's germline CDR1 is DFQATT and CDR2 SNEGSKA (reference sequence). Trimming removed 3 bases from V and 11 bases from J, with 17 bases in between. The CDR3 is 13 residues long. The CDR3 loop reads CSASEEATSLQYF. CDR3 in DNA: TGCAGTGCTAGTGAGGAGGCTACTTCCCTTCAGTACTTC.

The chain has TRBV18 and TRBJ1-1, with TRBD1 matching 7 bases. The CDR3 extends over 13 amino acids. Germline values: CDR1 KGHSH, CDR2 LQKENI. The junction had 5 bases not matched to a gene; V was cut back by 4 bases and J by 6 bases. The CDR3 loop is CASSRQGFPEAFF. CDR3 sequence (DNA): TGTGCCAGCTCACGACAGGGATTTCCTGAAGCTTTCTTT.

This chain links TRBV19 with TRBJ1-5; TRBD1 aligns across 9 bases. The CDR3 has 16 amino acids. V was clipped by 5 bases and J by 3 bases; unmatched bases: 8. Germline V CDR1 and CDR2: LNHDA, SQIVND (reference sequence). For the CDR3, the DNA is TGTGCCAGTAGTCTTCCCGGGACAGGGCACAATCAGCCCCAGCATTTT. Translation gives CASSLPGTGHNQPQHF. The whole variable domain, filled in from reference TRBV19 and TRBJ1-5, reads DGGITQSPKYLFRKEGQNVTLSCEQNLNHDAMYWYRQDPGQGLRLIYYSQIVNDFQKGDIAEGYSVSREKKESFPLTVTSAQKNPTAFYLCASSLPGTGHNQPQHFGDGTRLSIL.

CDR3: CASSYSDYLYEQYF. For the CDR3, the DNA is TGTGCCAGCAGTTACTCGGACTATCTTTACGAGCAGTACTTC. The chain is built from TRBV6-5 and TRBJ2-7; D might be TRBD2 (6 bases). Germline V CDR1 and CDR2: MNHEY, SVGAGI. Trimming left V 0 bases short and J 4 bases short, with 10 bases between. The CDR3 consists of 14 residues.

The V and J genes are TRBV24-1 and TRBJ2-3; 8 positions agree with TRBD2. CDR1 is KGHDR and CDR2 is SFDVKD in the germline V gene. The CDR3 sequence is 16 residues long. The J segment lost 1 base and the V segment lost 3 bases, leaving 5 bases of the junction unmatched. In DNA form, the CDR3 reads TGTGCCACCAGTGATACAGCGGGAGAGCGCACAGATACGCAGTATTTT. The encoded protein is CATSDTAGERTDTQYF.

The rearrangement joins TRBV5-4 to TRBJ2-7, with TRBD1 as a possible D gene (5 bases). Germline CDR1 and CDR2: SGHNT and YYREEE (reference sequence). This CDR3 has 15 amino acids. Deletions cut 1 base from V and 0 bases from J, with 11 bases between. The CDR3 loop reads CASSLRGRFSYEQYF. The CDR3, as DNA: TGTGCCAGCAGCTTGAGGGGCAGGTTCTCCTACGAGCAGTACTTC. The whole variable domain, remainder taken from reference TRBV5-4 and TRBJ2-7, is ETGVTQSPTHLIKTRGQQVTLRCSSQSGHNTVSWYQQALGQGPQFIFQYYREEENGRGNFPPRFSGLQFPNYSSELNVNALELDDSALYLCASSLRGRFSYEQYFGPGTRLTVT.

This sequence joins TRBV24-1 and TRBJ1-5; D may be TRBD1 (5 bases). Germline V gene data show CDR1 as KGHDR and CDR2 as SFDVKD. V lost 2 bases, J lost 0 bases, and 10 bases lay in between. CDR3 length: 16 residues. The CDR3 DNA follows: TGTGCCACCAGTGATTCGACAGATTATAGCAATCAGCCCCAGCATTTT. Protein: CATSDSTDYSNQPQHF.

In this sample, this clone turned up once. The chain joins TRBV15 to TRBJ2-1, with TRBD2 matching over 7 bases. Germline CDR1 and CDR2: LNHNV and YYDKDF (reference sequence). The CDR3 contains 14 residues. With V trimmed by 0 bases and J by 9 bases, 5 bases remained unmatched. This CDR3 is CATSREGGLAEQFF. CDR3 coding DNA: TGTGCCACCAGCAGAGAGGGGGGGTTGGCTGAGCAGTTCTTC.

The V call is TRBV5-1, the J call TRBJ1-6, with D perhaps TRBD1 (5 bases). The CDR3 is made up of 14 amino acids. Trimming stripped 2 bases from V and 7 bases from J, with 10 bases between. Germline lookup yields CDR1 SGHRS and CDR2 YFSETQ. The CDR3 is CASSLGVGNSPLHF. The CDR3, as DNA: TGCGCCAGCAGCTTAGGGGTGGGGAATTCACCCCTCCACTTT.

This chain links TRBV19 with TRBJ2-5; 9 bases are shared with TRBD1. Germline assignment: CDR1 LNHDA and CDR2 SQIVND (reference sequence). V dropped 3 bases and J dropped 5; count of bases not matched to a gene: 10. This CDR3 region has 16 residues. The CDR3 reads CASSIIGTGFGETQYF. CDR3 bases: TGTGCCAGTAGTATCATAGGGACAGGGTTCGGCGAGACCCAGTACTTC.

This rearrangement joins TRBV28 to TRBJ1-6; possible D gene TRBD1, 5 bases. Germline V gene sequence: CDR1 MDHEN, CDR2 SYDVKM. V was cut by 8 bases and J by 7 bases, with 12 bases left in between. The CDR3 covers 13 residues. The CDR3 nucleotides read TGTGCCAGCCTACAGGATTTCAATTCACCCCTCCACTTT. As protein: CASLQDFNSPLHF.

V usage is TRBV13 and J usage is TRBJ2-7, with a possible D match to TRBD1 (6 bases). The germline gives CDR1 PRHDT, CDR2 FYEKMQ (reference sequence). CDR3 length: 15 amino acids. V was shortened by 4 bases and J by 2 bases, with 15 bases between the two germline ends. CDR3 in amino acids: CASSSPGHGPYEQYF. The CDR3, as DNA: TGTGCCAGCAGCTCCCCGGGACACGGGCCCTACGAGCAGTACTTC.

This rearrangement joins TRBV7-8 to TRBJ2-3; 10 nucleotides align to TRBD2. This CDR3 contains 16 residues. The V gene end was trimmed by 5 bases and the J gene end by 6 bases; junction bases not matched to a gene: 11. Germline V gene lookup returns CDR1 SGHVS and CDR2 FQNEAQ. The CDR3: CASSPFSSGSSDTQYF. The CDR3 DNA reads as TGTGCCAGCAGCCCATTCTCTAGCGGGAGTTCGGATACGCAGTATTTT.

This chain joins TRBV28 and TRBJ2-7; 7 nucleotides line up with TRBD2. The junction had 10 bases not matched to a gene; V was cut back by 5 bases and J by 3 bases. The CDR3 is 15 residues long. Per germline, CDR1 MDHEN and CDR2 SYDVKM. The CDR3 region is CASSNGEGRGYEQYF. As DNA, the CDR3 is TGTGCCAGCAGTAACGGGGAGGGGAGGGGCTACGAGCAGTACTTC.

This chain joins TRBV7-2 and TRBJ2-5; perhaps TRBD1 as D (5 bases). The germline V gene encodes CDR1 SGHTA and CDR2 FQGNSA. This CDR3 has 13 amino acids. V was trimmed by 1 base and J by 2 bases, leaving 5 bases between them. The CDR3 region has the DNA TGTGCCAGCAGCTTAGGACAGCAAGAGACCCAGTACTTC. Protein sequence: CASSLGQQETQYF.

V is TRBV4-3 and J is TRBJ2-2; no definite D call. The V and J ends lost 0 bases and 6 bases respectively, with 14 bases between them. Germline CDR1 is LGHNA and CDR2 is YSLEER. The CDR3 spans 16 residues. CDR3 residues: CASSQDFSGLAGELFF. The CDR3 nucleotides are TGCGCCAGCAGCCAAGATTTTTCGGGTTTAGCCGGGGAGCTGTTTTTT.

The chain has TRBV14 and TRBJ2-1; TRBD2 matches at 8 bases. CDR1 and CDR2 (germline): SGHDN, FVKESK. V trimming: 4 bases; J trimming: 5 bases; junction bases outside the gene matches: 4. There are 14 residues in the CDR3. CDR3 DNA sequence: TGTGCCAGCAGCCGTACTAGCGGTCACAATGAGCAGTTCTTC. This codes for CASSRTSGHNEQFF.

This chain joins TRBV6-5 and TRBJ2-5; a possible D gene is TRBD2 (6 bases). V lost 6 bases and J lost 4, with 18 bases in between. The CDR3 loop spans 15 amino acids. The V gene's germline CDR1 is MNHEY and CDR2 SVGAGI. The DNA of the CDR3 is TGTGCCAGCAGATACGGACGGGCAGCGGGAGAGACCCAGTACTTC. Translated: CASRYGRAAGETQYF.

This chain links TRBV5-5 with TRBJ2-2; possibly TRBD2 for D (6 bases). Per the germline V gene, CDR1 is SGHKS and CDR2 is YYEKEE (reference sequence). CDR3 length: 15 amino acids. Trimming removed 3 bases from V and 1 base from J, with 10 bases in between. Here the CDR3 DNA reads TGTGCCAGCAGCTCGGGACTCCGGAACACCGGGGAGCTGTTTTTT. Amino acid sequence: CASSSGLRNTGELFF.